Detailed here is one T cell receptor (beta chain). Its antigen has not been determined. Base qualities are missing; no much larger clone stands one base away. The data belong to a study of cytomegalovirus exposure and HLA in healthy donors (dated by TCRdb to the late 2010s). General notes on the study: In an earlier analysis of 450 to 750 of the donors, about 260 Gb of sequence data and 95 million to 130 million unique TCR beta sequences from 150 million to 200 million T cells were reported. An early release covering 500 to 750 HLA-typed donors comprised roughly 300 gigabases of sequencing data and around 85 million unique TCR sequences. Among the roughly 400 genotyped donors, about 85% belonged to the genetic ancestry cluster associated with self-reported Caucasian donors. The aim of the study was to test whether cataloging public T cell receptors could identify signatures of past pathogen exposure. The study profiled the T cell repertoires of around 700 subjects by immunosequencing and related them to cytomegalovirus serostatus. Besides the first cohort of 666 subjects, a separate validation cohort made up of some 110 different subjects was used. High-throughput TCR immunosequencing, statistical association of individual TCRs with disease status, and machine learning were combined to predict cytomegalovirus infection status. A later analysis re-examined previously published TCR beta repertoires from roughly 720 donors and added high-resolution HLA genotyping to investigate patterns of TCR occurrence. Rather than drawing on any new phenotypic data, the later analysis identified candidate immune exposures from TCR beta sequences and the way those sequences occurred across donors. An earlier analysis of about 600 of the donors used high-throughput TCR beta sequencing to judge whether each TCR beta V gene segment behaved as functional or pseudogenic. Donor age, sex, ethnicity and CMV serostatus were collected together with the repertoire data. A later genetic analysis took genome-wide SNP genotypes for about three fifths of the 666 donors and used that subset as a discovery cohort. Every discovery cohort repertoire had been produced on one sequencing platform. HLA typing covered class I and class II loci at four-digit resolution. The number of donors typed differed by locus, with about 629-640 for A, B, C, DRB1 and DQB1, around 500 for DQA1, over 600 for DPA1, and approximately 470 for DPB1. Roughly five DR-DQ haplotypes were treated as single units for association and clustering because of strong linkage in the cohort. Across approximately 420 genotyped donors of the cohort, an average of roughly 200,000 unique TCR beta nucleotide sequences per donor were sequenced, and roughly a sixth of those sequences were non-productive. General findings and caveats noted by the study authors: According to a later analysis, parvovirus B19, influenza, CMV and Epstein-Barr virus appeared linked to several top co-occurrence clusters. Immune exposure information for the cohort was limited to CMV serostatus. Correlated functional status among segregating V segments might be attributable to linkage disequilibrium, but an unknown experimental factor could not be ruled out. A later genetic analysis associated a missense DCLRE1C variant with V-gene and J-gene trimming of TCR beta chains, and an independent cohort replicated the association. Because counts were too low, roughly 18 rarely observed V segments, including chromosome 9 orphons, were left out of the earlier analysis of a few hundred of the donors. The classifier was reported to diagnose cytomegalovirus status with high specificity and sensitivity in both the original cohort and the validation cohort. In a later analysis, HLA-associated TCR beta chains showed more clonal expansion and lower generation probabilities than non-associated chains that were equally common. An earlier analysis of approximately 570 of the donors showed that most TCR beta V segments appeared in productive rearrangements either about 87% or about 30% of the time, which broadly matched IMGT annotations. The presence/absence analyses assumed that sequencing depth was roughly uniform across donors, and that assumption may not be true. Because some donors lacked HLA typing at each locus, the association tests relied only on the typed subset. Compared with the roughly 720-donor mean, donors in an Asian-associated ancestry cluster had fewer N-insertions in productive TCRs, according to a later genetic analysis. A cluster of highly shared sequence variants was judged likely to represent a technical artifact of the sequencing pipeline. While some public TCRs were present in many individuals, most TCR sequences turned up only very rarely across donors. A later analysis associated approximately 17,000 TCR beta sequences with specific HLA alleles at a false discovery rate of 0.05. Assigning TCR associations to individual alleles was difficult when HLA alleles, especially DR and DQ, strongly co-occurred. Some IMGT-functional V segments, including TRBV6-2 and TRBV6-3, could not be told apart with the 87-base-pair reads, so those segments were excluded. A further reported finding was that TCR beta sequences accurately predicted the HLA-A and HLA-B alleles for most subjects in the first cohort. In vitro tests confirmed that a few of the cytomegalovirus-associated TCR beta chains recognize cytomegalovirus antigens. In a later analysis, the rate of TCR association differed among HLA loci, with DRB1 alleles having the most associated TCRs and HLA-C alleles having the fewest. According to the authors, the approach could potentially be generalized to other disease states and immunological phenotypes. The study gave a list of about 170 TCR beta chains associated with cytomegalovirus. This cohort had only TCR beta chains sequenced, and the lack of alpha or paired-chain data limited which features could be detected. A later analysis found that most CMV-associated TCR beta chains appeared HLA-restricted, with HLA associations seemingly driven largely by CMV exposure.

Via the germline V gene, CDR1 is MDHEN and CDR2 SYDVKM. The CDR3 numbers 16 residues from cysteine through phenylalanine. Only the CDR3 region is kept as DNA, spanning 48 bases read in frame from base 1. V and J are truncated by 1 base and 2 bases respectively, leaving an intervening sequence of 15 bases. The method was the immunoSEQ multiplex PCR assay. For the multiplex PCR, a mixture combining 60 forward primers for TCR Vbeta segments and 13 reverse primers for TCR Jbeta segments was used. The CDR3 region of rearranged TCR beta genes was amplified from genomic DNA by a multiplex PCR assay. On the Illumina HiSeq System, the amplified TCR beta libraries were sequenced as 87-base-pair reads. As for the original processing: In a later analysis, tens of millions of unique TCR beta chains were counted across the approximately 640 repertoires, and approximately 11 million of these chains were shared by at least two donors. To remove PCR and sequencing errors, raw reads were error-corrected and collapsed into unique sequences using a nearest-neighbor algorithm that merged closely related sequences. V, D and J gene segments were assigned by aligning CDR3 sequences to IMGT reference sequences. Each retained sequence needed at least a six-nucleotide match to both a V gene segment and a J gene segment. A rearrangement counted as productive if the CDR3 had no stop codons and remained in frame with V and J, and every other rearrangement counted as non-productive. Following IMGT convention, CDR3 was defined as the stretch from the second conserved V-encoded cysteine to the conserved J-encoded phenylalanine. Sequences without an unambiguous match to a single V gene segment were excluded from the earlier analysis of a few hundred of the donors. In an earlier analysis of 450 to 750 of the donors, a V segment was called functional when productive rearrangements were above 56.7%, and segregating when the standard deviation between donors exceeded 5%. To diagnose cytomegalovirus status from the catalog of TCR beta chain sequences, a statistical classification framework was built. V and J gene assignment, in a later analysis, came from comparing TCR nucleotide sequences with IMGT/GENE-DB human TR gene sequences. The TCRdist pipeline was used in a later analysis to assign CDR3 sequences and most-parsimonious VDJ recombination scenarios. In a later analysis, each TCR beta chain was defined by its CDR3 amino acid sequence together with its V-gene family, and reads lacking a unique V-gene family were excluded. To address suspected cross-contamination and a sequencing artifact, a later analysis removed 550 to 750 highly shared, low-generation-probability nucleotide sequences. In a later analysis, a clonal expansion index for each public chain was calculated from normalized within-repertoire ranks of inferred template counts. A later analysis computed generation probabilities with a VDJ recombination model fitted to out-of-frame rearrangements, and checked the results against IGoR. In a later analysis, TCR-TCR, TCR-HLA and TCR-CMV co-occurrence was scored with hypergeometric tests, and a repertoire-size bias correction was applied to TCR pairs. A later analysis estimated false discovery rates by permuting HLA or CMV assignments 20 times. A later analysis grouped co-occurring TCRs with DBSCAN, adding TCRdist sequence similarity when clustering within HLA-allele-positive subsets. Repertoires with fewer than 30,000 or more than 120,000 public chains, plus five repertoires with anomalous nucleotide sharing, were excluded from co-occurrence clustering. Sourced from immuneACCESS, this table was stored by TCRdb with only in-frame sequences that have V and J called. A share of the clones is absent; for the studies checked, an unresolved V gene accounts for under half, and the remainder has no known explanation. V and J calls and clone size are given by that table; D and trimming were obtained from the DNA. The sample table contains around 190,000 clones; only one count was recorded for over 65% of them. In total, the top ten clones hold 3.4% of the sample.

The cohort was made up of hundreds of healthy bone marrow donors. Cohort members were all nominally healthy when sampled, although unrecorded immune exposures were likely present. The donor was CMV seropositive and belonged to the group of 250 to 300 seropositive cohort members. Each donor provided a peripheral blood sample, and peripheral blood mononuclear cells were used for TCR beta sequencing. Genomic DNA was extracted from the blood cell samples with the Qiagen DNeasy Blood Extraction Kit. This receptor was identified in a man aged 35 to 55 in good health and CMV-seropositive. This sequence uses TRBV28 and TRBJ2-7, and perhaps TRBD2 as D gene, on 6 matching bases. The specimen was PBMCs. The CDR3 here reads CASSLSTGRDAYEQYF. The nucleotide sequence reads TGTGCCAGCAGTTTATCCACCGGGCGGGACGCCTACGAGCAGTACTTC.